This T cell receptor (beta chain) was recorded in a study of blood T cell repertoires in COVID-19. Across the whole study: Samples representing acute and convalescent COVID-19 were sourced from the United States, Italy and Spain. T cells, B-cell-depleted T cells, or PBMCs provided the cDNA or gDNA that served as material.

The CDR3 sequence is 15 residues long. The ends lost 7 bases at V and 8 bases at J; junction bases unmatched: 9. Germline CDR1 is MNHEY and CDR2 is SMNVEV (reference sequence). Participants spanned ages about 18 to 90 years and resided in 20 to 30 US areas. Cohort 3 donors were reported recovered after two negative PCRs, clearance, or symptom resolution. Clones were read by immunoSEQ multiplex PCR, and TCRdb kept only the in-frame ones, dropping some. The sample contains 150,000 to 200,000 clones, 80% to 90% of which appear only once. Material for sequencing was PBMCs or T cells enriched from blood (not recorded which). This clonotype was obtained from a woman aged 18 to 35 who had recovered from COVID-19. V gene TRBV27 combines with J gene TRBJ1-4; TRBD1 matches 11 bases. The CDR3 sequence is CASTNLGTGGEKLFF. The CDR3 region has the DNA TGTGCCAGCACCAACCTAGGGACAGGGGGAGAAAAACTGTTTTTT.